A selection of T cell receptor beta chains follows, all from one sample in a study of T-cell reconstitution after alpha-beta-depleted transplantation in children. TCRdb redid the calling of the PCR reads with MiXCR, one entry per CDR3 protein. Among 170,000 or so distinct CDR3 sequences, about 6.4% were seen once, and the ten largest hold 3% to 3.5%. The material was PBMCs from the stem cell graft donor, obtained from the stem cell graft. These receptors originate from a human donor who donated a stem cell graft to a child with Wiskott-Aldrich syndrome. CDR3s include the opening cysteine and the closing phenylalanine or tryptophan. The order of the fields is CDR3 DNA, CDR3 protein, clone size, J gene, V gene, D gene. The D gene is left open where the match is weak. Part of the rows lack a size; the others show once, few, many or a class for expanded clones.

CDR3nt: TGCGCCAGCAGCCAAGGGGTTAGCGGGGGGGCCAGGGAGACCCAGTACTTC; CDR3aa: CASSQGVSGGARETQYF; abundance: NA; j_gene: TRBJ2-5; v_gene: TRBV4-1; d_gene: TRBD2
CDR3nt: TGTGCCAGCAGCTTAGATAGCCGAGGGGGAAACTTTAATCAGCCCCAGCATTTT; CDR3aa: CASSLDSRGGNFNQPQHF; abundance: many; j_gene: TRBJ1-5; v_gene: TRBV7-6; d_gene: NA
CDR3nt: TGCAGTGCTGGATCCCGGGACAGGGTCTGGGAGACCCAGTACTTC; CDR3aa: CSAGSRDRVWETQYF; abundance: many; j_gene: TRBJ2-5; v_gene: TRBV20-1; d_gene: TRBD1
CDR3nt: TGTGCCAGCAGTCCCCCGGGGGGGGCCCCGGAGACCCAGTACTTC; CDR3aa: CASSPPGGAPETQYF; abundance: NA; j_gene: TRBJ2-5; v_gene: TRBV27; d_gene: TRBD2
CDR3nt: TGTGCCACCAGTGAACCGGGACACTCTAGCACAGATACGCAGTATTTT; CDR3aa: CATSEPGHSSTDTQYF; abundance: few; j_gene: TRBJ2-3; v_gene: TRBV24-1; d_gene: NA
CDR3nt: TGTGCCAGCAGCTTAGGGGGGCCCGAGGAAAAACTGTTTTTT; CDR3aa: CASSLGGPEEKLFF; abundance: many; j_gene: TRBJ1-4; v_gene: TRBV7-9; d_gene: NA
CDR3nt: TGTGCCAGTTGGCAGCGGGAGGAAAACAATGAGCAGTTCTTC; CDR3aa: CASWQREENNEQFF; abundance: NA; j_gene: TRBJ2-1; v_gene: TRBV6-5; d_gene: TRBD2
CDR3nt: TGTGCCAGCAGTCTCACCAGGGACACCGGGGAGCTGTTTTTT; CDR3aa: CASSLTRDTGELFF; abundance: many; j_gene: TRBJ2-2; v_gene: TRBV12-3/TRBV12-4; d_gene: NA
CDR3nt: TGTGCCAGCAGCTTTGGGGACGACACTGAAGCTTTCTTT; CDR3aa: CASSFGDDTEAFF; abundance: many; j_gene: TRBJ1-1; v_gene: TRBV5-6; d_gene: NA
CDR3nt: TGTGCCAGCAGCCGGGGGCTTAATGAGCAGTTCTTC; CDR3aa: CASSRGLNEQFF; abundance: many; j_gene: TRBJ2-1; v_gene: TRBV12-3/TRBV12-4; d_gene: NA
CDR3nt: TGTGCCAGCAGCTCGTACCCTAGGGGACAGGAAATTTCCTACGAGCAGTACTTC; CDR3aa: CASSSYPRGQEISYEQYF; abundance: many; j_gene: TRBJ2-7; v_gene: TRBV7-9; d_gene: TRBD1
CDR3nt: TGCAGTGCTAGGTCAACAGGGTTGAGCAATCAGCCCCAGCATTTT; CDR3aa: CSARSTGLSNQPQHF; abundance: many; j_gene: TRBJ1-5; v_gene: TRBV20-1; d_gene: NA
CDR3nt: TGCAGTGCTAGGGACAAGGACTTGGATGGAAACACCATATATTTT; CDR3aa: CSARDKDLDGNTIYF; abundance: few; j_gene: TRBJ1-3; v_gene: TRBV20-1; d_gene: NA
CDR3nt: TGCGCCAGCAGCTTGGACCCCTCGTGCGAGCAGTACTTC; CDR3aa: CASSLDPSCEQYF; abundance: many; j_gene: TRBJ2-7; v_gene: TRBV5-1; d_gene: NA
CDR3nt: TGTGCCACCAGTGATTCGTCTAGCGGGAGTTACGAGCAGTACTTC; CDR3aa: CATSDSSSGSYEQYF; abundance: many; j_gene: TRBJ2-7; v_gene: TRBV24-1; d_gene: TRBD2
CDR3nt: TGTGCCAGCAGCTACATGAACACTGAAGCTTTCTTT; CDR3aa: CASSYMNTEAFF; abundance: many; j_gene: TRBJ1-1; v_gene: TRBV7-9; d_gene: NA
CDR3nt: TGTGCCAGCAGACCCCGGTTAGAGTTAGAGACCCAGTACTTC; CDR3aa: CASRPRLELETQYF; abundance: many; j_gene: TRBJ2-5; v_gene: TRBV12-3/TRBV12-4; d_gene: NA
CDR3nt: TGCAGCGCGGAACAGGGGACCCTGTATGGCTACACCTTC; CDR3aa: CSAEQGTLYGYTF; abundance: many; j_gene: TRBJ1-2; v_gene: TRBV29-1; d_gene: TRBD1
CDR3nt: TGTGCCAGTAGTACTCAAAACGGCGGGGTCGCGGAGACCCAGTACTTC; CDR3aa: CASSTQNGGVAETQYF; abundance: few; j_gene: TRBJ2-5; v_gene: TRBV19; d_gene: NA
CDR3nt: TGTGCCAGCACCAAACAGGGTTGGCGTCAGCCCCAGCATTTT; CDR3aa: CASTKQGWRQPQHF; abundance: many; j_gene: TRBJ1-5; v_gene: TRBV12-3/TRBV12-4; d_gene: NA
CDR3nt: TGCAGCGCTGGGACAGGCCAGAGGACTGAAGCTTTCTTT; CDR3aa: CSAGTGQRTEAFF; abundance: many; j_gene: TRBJ1-1; v_gene: TRBV29-1; d_gene: TRBD1
CDR3nt: TGCGCCAGCAGCTTGGCCACAGGCACAGATACGCAGTATTTT; CDR3aa: CASSLATGTDTQYF; abundance: many; j_gene: TRBJ2-3; v_gene: TRBV5-1; d_gene: NA
CDR3nt: TGTGCCAGCAGTCGGCCCGGACAGGGGAGATCCTACGAGCAGTACTTC; CDR3aa: CASSRPGQGRSYEQYF; abundance: many; j_gene: TRBJ2-7; v_gene: TRBV6-1; d_gene: TRBD1
CDR3nt: TGTGCCAGCAGTGAAGCCTTGGACAGGGGTAACTATGGCTACACCTTC; CDR3aa: CASSEALDRGNYGYTF; abundance: many; j_gene: TRBJ1-2; v_gene: TRBV6-1; d_gene: TRBD1
CDR3nt: TGCGCCAGCAGCTTGGGACAGACGCCGAACACCGGGGAGCTGTTTTTT; CDR3aa: CASSLGQTPNTGELFF; abundance: many; j_gene: TRBJ2-2; v_gene: TRBV5-1; d_gene: NA
CDR3nt: TGTGCCACCAGCAACAGGGGAGGGACAGATACGCAGTATTTT; CDR3aa: CATSNRGGTDTQYF; abundance: many; j_gene: TRBJ2-3; v_gene: TRBV15; d_gene: NA
CDR3nt: TGTGCCATCAGGGCCTCCCCGGGCGAGGATGGCTACACCTTC; CDR3aa: CAIRASPGEDGYTF; abundance: many; j_gene: TRBJ1-2; v_gene: TRBV10-3; d_gene: NA
CDR3nt: TGCAGTGCTGGAACTACAGGGGGCTATGGCTACACCTTC; CDR3aa: CSAGTTGGYGYTF; abundance: many; j_gene: TRBJ1-2; v_gene: TRBV20-1; d_gene: TRBD1
CDR3nt: TGTGCCACCAGTGATTTTCTGTTGGGGAGGGGAGCTTTCTTT; CDR3aa: CATSDFLLGRGAFF; abundance: few; j_gene: TRBJ1-1; v_gene: TRBV24-1; d_gene: NA
CDR3nt: TGTGCCAGCAGCCAAGAGGGCTCTTCACCCCTCCACTTT; CDR3aa: CASSQEGSSPLHF; abundance: NA; j_gene: TRBJ1-6; v_gene: TRBV3-1; d_gene: NA
CDR3nt: TGTGCCAGCAGTTCCCACGCGGTCAATGAGCAGTTCTTC; CDR3aa: CASSSHAVNEQFF; abundance: many; j_gene: TRBJ2-1; v_gene: TRBV12-3/TRBV12-4; d_gene: NA
CDR3nt: TGCAGTGCTAGAGACGGGACTAATGAAAAACTGTTTTTT; CDR3aa: CSARDGTNEKLFF; abundance: few; j_gene: TRBJ1-4; v_gene: TRBV20-1; d_gene: NA
CDR3nt: TGCAGTGCTAGGGGGGGAGGTGACTCCAATGAGCAGTTCTTC; CDR3aa: CSARGGGDSNEQFF; abundance: many; j_gene: TRBJ2-1; v_gene: TRBV20-1; d_gene: NA
CDR3nt: TGTGCCAGCAGCCAGTTACGGACGAACACCGGGGAGCTGTTTTTT; CDR3aa: CASSQLRTNTGELFF; abundance: many; j_gene: TRBJ2-2; v_gene: TRBV14; d_gene: NA
CDR3nt: TGCAGTGGATCTCGGGGCAGCTCCTACGAGCAGTACTTC; CDR3aa: CSGSRGSSYEQYF; abundance: many; j_gene: TRBJ2-7; v_gene: TRBV20-1; d_gene: NA
CDR3nt: TGTGCCAGCAGTCCCAGGGGACTGCCCTACTCTGGGGCCAACGTCCTGACTTTC; CDR3aa: CASSPRGLPYSGANVLTF; abundance: NA; j_gene: TRBJ2-6; v_gene: TRBV6-1; d_gene: NA
CDR3nt: TGTGCCAGCAGCCCCGGGACAGCCTATGGCTACACCTTC; CDR3aa: CASSPGTAYGYTF; abundance: many; j_gene: TRBJ1-2; v_gene: TRBV7-2; d_gene: TRBD1
CDR3nt: TGTGCCAGCTCACCCTCCCGACTAGCGGGAGAAAATTACAATGAGCAGTTCTTC; CDR3aa: CASSPSRLAGENYNEQFF; abundance: many; j_gene: TRBJ2-1; v_gene: TRBV18; d_gene: TRBD2
CDR3nt: TGCAGCGCTCAGCCTAAAAACGACGAAGCTTTCTTT; CDR3aa: CSAQPKNDEAFF; abundance: many; j_gene: TRBJ1-1; v_gene: TRBV29-1; d_gene: NA
CDR3nt: TGTGCCAGCAGCCGGGGGGGCAGGGCCTACGAGCAGTACTTC; CDR3aa: CASSRGGRAYEQYF; abundance: many; j_gene: TRBJ2-7; v_gene: TRBV7-9; d_gene: TRBD2
CDR3nt: TGTGCCAGCAGCATACCCGCGGAAAGAGGGTCCAAAAACATTCAGTACTTC; CDR3aa: CASSIPAERGSKNIQYF; abundance: many; j_gene: TRBJ2-4; v_gene: TRBV7-9; d_gene: NA
CDR3nt: TGTGCCAGCAGTTTAGACAGGGAGAGCACAGATACGCAGTATTTT; CDR3aa: CASSLDRESTDTQYF; abundance: many; j_gene: TRBJ2-3; v_gene: TRBV28; d_gene: TRBD1
CDR3nt: TGTGCCAGCCTATTCGACTCATATGGCTACACCTTC; CDR3aa: CASLFDSYGYTF; abundance: NA; j_gene: TRBJ1-2; v_gene: TRBV28; d_gene: NA
CDR3nt: TGCGCCAGCAGGCCGGTCGGAGGGCAGGCGGTCACTGAAGCTTTCTTT; CDR3aa: CASRPVGGQAVTEAFF; abundance: many; j_gene: TRBJ1-1; v_gene: TRBV5-1; d_gene: NA
CDR3nt: TGTGCCAGCAGGAGTTCGGGGGGAACTAATGAAAAACTGTTTTTT; CDR3aa: CASRSSGGTNEKLFF; abundance: many; j_gene: TRBJ1-4; v_gene: TRBV6-5; d_gene: NA
CDR3nt: TGTGCCAGCAGACAAGGACTAGCGGGGGGCTGGAGGACCCAGTACTTC; CDR3aa: CASRQGLAGGWRTQYF; abundance: many; j_gene: TRBJ2-5; v_gene: TRBV12-3/TRBV12-4; d_gene: TRBD2
CDR3nt: TGTGCCACCAGTAGGGGGACAGGCACAGATACGCAGTATTTT; CDR3aa: CATSRGTGTDTQYF; abundance: many; j_gene: TRBJ2-3; v_gene: TRBV24-1; d_gene: TRBD1
CDR3nt: TGCAGCGTTCGCCGAGATCCGAACTATGGCTACACCTTC; CDR3aa: CSVRRDPNYGYTF; abundance: many; j_gene: TRBJ1-2; v_gene: TRBV29-1; d_gene: NA
CDR3nt: TGCGCCAGCAGCTTTGGGACTGCACCAACCGGGGAGCTGTTTTTT; CDR3aa: CASSFGTAPTGELFF; abundance: few; j_gene: TRBJ2-2; v_gene: TRBV5-1; d_gene: NA
CDR3nt: TGTGCCAGCGGGGGACAGACGAACACTGAAGCTTTCTTT; CDR3aa: CASGGQTNTEAFF; abundance: many; j_gene: TRBJ1-1; v_gene: TRBV2; d_gene: TRBD1
CDR3nt: TGCGCCAGCAGCCAAGATTTAACAGGGTTCTCCTACGAGCAGTACTTC; CDR3aa: CASSQDLTGFSYEQYF; abundance: many; j_gene: TRBJ2-7; v_gene: TRBV4-3; d_gene: NA
CDR3nt: TGTGCCAGCAGGAAAGAGGGGTTGGATGGCTACACCTTC; CDR3aa: CASRKEGLDGYTF; abundance: many; j_gene: TRBJ1-2; v_gene: TRBV12-3/TRBV12-4; d_gene: NA
CDR3nt: TGTGCCAGCAGCTTAGGGGGGGAATCCTACGAGCAGTACTTC; CDR3aa: CASSLGGESYEQYF; abundance: many; j_gene: TRBJ2-7; v_gene: TRBV7-8; d_gene: NA
CDR3nt: TGCAGTGCGATAGGGGGAGGTATCCACAATGAGCAGTTCTTC; CDR3aa: CSAIGGGIHNEQFF; abundance: many; j_gene: TRBJ2-1; v_gene: TRBV20-1; d_gene: NA
CDR3nt: TGTGCCAGCAGTTTCCAGGGGAGCTCCTACGAGCAGTACTTC; CDR3aa: CASSFQGSSYEQYF; abundance: few; j_gene: TRBJ2-7; v_gene: TRBV27; d_gene: NA
CDR3nt: TGTGCCAGCAGTGACCCCATCCCGCGAGAGGATGAGCGGTTCTTC; CDR3aa: CASSDPIPREDERFF; abundance: once; j_gene: TRBJ2-1; v_gene: TRBV2; d_gene: NA
CDR3nt: TGTGCCTGGGAAGATACGGACAGGGGGAAGTACAATGAGCAGTTCTTC; CDR3aa: CAWEDTDRGKYNEQFF; abundance: NA; j_gene: TRBJ2-1; v_gene: TRBV30; d_gene: TRBD1
CDR3nt: TGCGCCAGCAGCCAAGTTGCCACAGGCCCAGACAATGAGCAGTTCTTC; CDR3aa: CASSQVATGPDNEQFF; abundance: many; j_gene: TRBJ2-1; v_gene: TRBV4-1; d_gene: NA
CDR3nt: TGTGCCAGCAGCTTAAAGGGCCGGGTGTCACCCCTCCACTTT; CDR3aa: CASSLKGRVSPLHF; abundance: many; j_gene: TRBJ1-6; v_gene: TRBV7-9; d_gene: NA